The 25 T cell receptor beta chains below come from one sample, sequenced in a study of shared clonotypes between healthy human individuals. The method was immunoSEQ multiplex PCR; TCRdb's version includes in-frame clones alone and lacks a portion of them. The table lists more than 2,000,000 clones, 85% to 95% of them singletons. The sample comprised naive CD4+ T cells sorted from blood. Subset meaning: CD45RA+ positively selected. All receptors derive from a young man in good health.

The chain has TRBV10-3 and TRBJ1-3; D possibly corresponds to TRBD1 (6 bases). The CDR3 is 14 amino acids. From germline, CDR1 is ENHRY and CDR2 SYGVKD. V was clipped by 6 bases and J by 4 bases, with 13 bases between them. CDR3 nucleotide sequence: TGTGCCATCAGCTCCGGGGGGCAAGGAAACACCATATATTTT. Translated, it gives CAISSGGQGNTIYF.

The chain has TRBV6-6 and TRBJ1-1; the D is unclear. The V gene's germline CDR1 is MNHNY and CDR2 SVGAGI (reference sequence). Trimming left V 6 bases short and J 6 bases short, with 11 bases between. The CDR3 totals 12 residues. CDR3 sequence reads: CASRSRVAEAFF. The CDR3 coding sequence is TGTGCCAGCAGGAGCCGTGTGGCTGAAGCTTTCTTT.

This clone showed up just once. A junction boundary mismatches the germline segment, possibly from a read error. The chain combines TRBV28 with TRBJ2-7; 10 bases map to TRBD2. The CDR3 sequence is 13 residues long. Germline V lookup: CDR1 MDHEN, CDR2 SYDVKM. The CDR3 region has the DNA TGTGCCAGCACCGCCGGGGCTAGCGGGGGCTTCTTCTTC. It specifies CASTAGASGGFFF.

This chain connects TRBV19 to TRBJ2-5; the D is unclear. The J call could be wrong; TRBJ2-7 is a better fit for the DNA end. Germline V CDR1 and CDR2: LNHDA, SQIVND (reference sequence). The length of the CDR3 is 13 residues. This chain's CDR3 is CASRNGPSYEQYF. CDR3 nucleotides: TGTGCCAGTAGGAACGGGCCATCCTACGAGCAGTACTTC.

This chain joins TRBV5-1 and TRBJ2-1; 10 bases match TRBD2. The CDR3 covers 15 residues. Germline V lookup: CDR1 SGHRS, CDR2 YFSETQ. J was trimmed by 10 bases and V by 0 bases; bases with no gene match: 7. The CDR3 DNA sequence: TGCGCCAGCAGCTTGGAGGCTAGCGGGAGTCGAGAGCAGTTCTTC. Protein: CASSLEASGSREQFF.

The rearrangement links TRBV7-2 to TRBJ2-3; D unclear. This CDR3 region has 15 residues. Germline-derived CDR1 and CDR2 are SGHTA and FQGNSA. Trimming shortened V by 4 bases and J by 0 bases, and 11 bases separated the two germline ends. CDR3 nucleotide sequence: TGTGCCAGCAGCTCAAATAGACTTAGCACAGATACGCAGTATTTT. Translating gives CASSSNRLSTDTQYF. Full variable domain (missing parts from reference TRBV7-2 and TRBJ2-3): GAGVSQSPSNKVTEKGKDVELRCDPISGHTALYWYRQSLGQGLEFLIYFQGNSAPDKSGLPSDRFSAERTGGSVSTLTIQRTQQEDSAVYLCASSSNRLSTDTQYFGPGTRLTVL.

The CDR3 DNA reads TGTGCCAGCAGCTCCGCCGACAGGGGGTTTCCCACCTTC. It translates to CASSSADRGFPTF. The V gene is TRBV5-5, the J gene TRBJ1-2, with 9 nucleotides matching TRBD1. The CDR3 spans 13 residues. Germline V CDR1 and CDR2: SGHKS, YYEKEE (reference sequence). J was trimmed by 13 bases and V by 3 bases; bases with no gene match: 10.

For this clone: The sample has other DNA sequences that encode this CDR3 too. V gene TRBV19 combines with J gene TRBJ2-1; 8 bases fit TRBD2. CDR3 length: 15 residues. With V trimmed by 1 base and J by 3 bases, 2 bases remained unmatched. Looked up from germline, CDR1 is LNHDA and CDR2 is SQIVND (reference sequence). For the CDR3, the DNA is TGTGCCAGTAGTATAGTTACTAGCGGCTACAATGAGCAGTTCTTC. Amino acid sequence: CASSIVTSGYNEQFF.

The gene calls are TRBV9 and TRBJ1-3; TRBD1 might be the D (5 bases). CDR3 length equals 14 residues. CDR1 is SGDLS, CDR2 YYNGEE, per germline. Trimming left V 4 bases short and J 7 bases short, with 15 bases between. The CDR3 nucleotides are TGTGCCAGCAGCCGAGAATCGGGGGGGAACACCATATATTTT. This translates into CASSRESGGNTIYF.

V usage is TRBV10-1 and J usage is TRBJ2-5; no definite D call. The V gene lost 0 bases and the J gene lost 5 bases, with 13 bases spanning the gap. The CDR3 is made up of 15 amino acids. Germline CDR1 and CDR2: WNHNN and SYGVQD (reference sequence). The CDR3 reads CASSESVSGWETQYF. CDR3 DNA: TGCGCCAGCAGTGAGTCGGTTTCGGGTTGGGAGACCCAGTACTTC.

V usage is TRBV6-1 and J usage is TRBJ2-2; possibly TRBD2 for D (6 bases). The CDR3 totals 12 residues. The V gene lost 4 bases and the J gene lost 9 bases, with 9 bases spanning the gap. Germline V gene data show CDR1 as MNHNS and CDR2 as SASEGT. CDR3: CASSGGRRELFF. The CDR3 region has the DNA TGTGCCAGCAGTGGGGGGAGGAGGGAGCTGTTTTTT.

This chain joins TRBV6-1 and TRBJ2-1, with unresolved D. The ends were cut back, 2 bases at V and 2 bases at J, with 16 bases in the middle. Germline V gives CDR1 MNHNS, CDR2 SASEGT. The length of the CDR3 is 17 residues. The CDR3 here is CASSESMGRATYNEQFF. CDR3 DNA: TGTGCCAGCAGTGAATCGATGGGAAGGGCCACCTACAATGAGCAGTTCTTC.

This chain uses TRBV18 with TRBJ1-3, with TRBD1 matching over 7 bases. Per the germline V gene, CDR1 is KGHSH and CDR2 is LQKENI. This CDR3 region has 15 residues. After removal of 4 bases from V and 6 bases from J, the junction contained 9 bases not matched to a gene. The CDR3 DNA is TGTGCCAGCTCACTGACAGGGCCGTCGGAAAACACCATATATTTT. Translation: CASSLTGPSENTIYF.

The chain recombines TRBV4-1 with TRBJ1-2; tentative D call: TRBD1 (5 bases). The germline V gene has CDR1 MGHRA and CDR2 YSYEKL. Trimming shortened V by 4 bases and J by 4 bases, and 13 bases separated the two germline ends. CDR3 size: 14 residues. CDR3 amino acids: CASSLEAGTYGYTF. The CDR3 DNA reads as TGCGCCAGCAGCCTCGAGGCAGGGACCTATGGCTACACCTTC.

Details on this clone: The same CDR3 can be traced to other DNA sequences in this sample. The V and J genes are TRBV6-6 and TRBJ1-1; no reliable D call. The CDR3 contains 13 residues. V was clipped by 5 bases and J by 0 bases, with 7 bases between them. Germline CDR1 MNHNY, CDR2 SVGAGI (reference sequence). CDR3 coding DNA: TGTGCCAGCAGTACAGCCCTGAACACTGAAGCTTTCTTT. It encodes CASSTALNTEAFF.

The CDR3 sequence: CASSLGQGGVQPQHF. The DNA for the CDR3 is TGTGCCAGCAGCCTCGGACAGGGGGGTGTTCAGCCCCAGCATTTT. This rearrangement joins TRBV7-6 to TRBJ1-5; 10 bases fit TRBD1. The junction had 7 bases not matched to a gene; V was cut back by 5 bases and J by 6 bases. The CDR3 consists of 15 residues. Germline V gene lookup returns CDR1 SGHVS and CDR2 FNYEAQ. Full variable domain (outside the CDR3, taken from reference TRBV7-6 and TRBJ1-5): GAGVSQSPRYKVTKRGQDVALRCDPISGHVSLYWYRQALGQGPEFLTYFNYEAQQDKSGLPNDRFSAERPEGSISTLTIQRTEQRDSAMYRCASSLGQGGVQPQHFGDGTRLSIL.

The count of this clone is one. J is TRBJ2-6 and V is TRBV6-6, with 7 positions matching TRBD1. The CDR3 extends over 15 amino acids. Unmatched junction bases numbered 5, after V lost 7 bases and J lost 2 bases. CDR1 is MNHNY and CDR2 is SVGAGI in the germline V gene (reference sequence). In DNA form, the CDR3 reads TGTGCCAGCATTGACCAGGGGGCTGGGGCCAACGTCCTGACTTTC. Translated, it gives CASIDQGAGANVLTF.

DNA for the CDR3: TGTGCCAGCAGTTACCTGGGACAGGGTGTCTATGGCTACACCTTC. Residues: CASSYLGQGVYGYTF. The V call is TRBV6-5, the J call TRBJ1-2; 9 bases map to TRBD1. The ends lost 2 bases at V and 4 bases at J; junction bases unmatched: 5. The CDR3 consists of 15 residues. Germline V lookup: CDR1 MNHEY, CDR2 SVGAGI.

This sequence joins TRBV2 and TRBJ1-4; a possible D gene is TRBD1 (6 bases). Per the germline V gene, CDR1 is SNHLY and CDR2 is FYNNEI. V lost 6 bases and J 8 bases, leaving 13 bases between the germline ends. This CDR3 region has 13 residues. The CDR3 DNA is TGTGCCAGCAGACAGAACACAGGGGAAAAACTGTTTTTT. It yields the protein CASRQNTGEKLFF.

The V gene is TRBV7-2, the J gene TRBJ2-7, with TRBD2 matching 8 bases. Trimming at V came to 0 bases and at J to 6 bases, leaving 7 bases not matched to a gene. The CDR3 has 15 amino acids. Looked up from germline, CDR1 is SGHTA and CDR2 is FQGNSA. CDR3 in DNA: TGTGCCAGCAGCTTAGCGGCGGGAGGAAAAGTCGAGCAGTACTTC. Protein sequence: CASSLAAGGKVEQYF.

The chain's CDR3 is CASSPGDGDTQYF. In DNA form, the CDR3 reads TGCGCCAGCAGTCCGGGGGACGGGGATACGCAGTATTTT. The chain recombines TRBV5-1 with TRBJ2-3; D is perhaps TRBD2 (6 bases). Trimming left V 5 bases short and J 6 bases short, with 13 bases between. The CDR3 is 13 amino acids. Germline CDR1 and CDR2: SGHRS and YFSETQ.

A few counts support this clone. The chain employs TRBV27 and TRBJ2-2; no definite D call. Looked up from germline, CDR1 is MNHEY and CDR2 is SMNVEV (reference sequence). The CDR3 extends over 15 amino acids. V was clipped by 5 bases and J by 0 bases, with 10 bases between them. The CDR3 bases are TGTGCCAGCAGTGTAGGCGGTGCGAACACCGGGGAGCTGTTTTTT. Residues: CASSVGGANTGELFF.

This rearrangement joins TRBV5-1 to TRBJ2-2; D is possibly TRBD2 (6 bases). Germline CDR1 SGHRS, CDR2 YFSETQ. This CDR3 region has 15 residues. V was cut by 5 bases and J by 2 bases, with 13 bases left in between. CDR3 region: CASSGTDLNTGELFF. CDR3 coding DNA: TGCGCCAGCAGTGGGACTGATCTCAACACCGGGGAGCTGTTTTTT.

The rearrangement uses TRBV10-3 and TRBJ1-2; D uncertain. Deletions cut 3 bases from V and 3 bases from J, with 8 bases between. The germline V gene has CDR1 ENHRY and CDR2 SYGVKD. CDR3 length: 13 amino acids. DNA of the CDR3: TGTGCCATCAGTGACAAGGGTGACTATGGCTACACCTTC. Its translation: CAISDKGDYGYTF.

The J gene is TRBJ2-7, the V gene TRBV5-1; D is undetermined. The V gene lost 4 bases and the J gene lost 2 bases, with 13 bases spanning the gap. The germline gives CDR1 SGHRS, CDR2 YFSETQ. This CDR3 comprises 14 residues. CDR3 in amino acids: CASSPGDIAYEQYF. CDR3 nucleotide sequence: TGCGCCAGCAGCCCAGGAGACATCGCCTACGAGCAGTACTTC.